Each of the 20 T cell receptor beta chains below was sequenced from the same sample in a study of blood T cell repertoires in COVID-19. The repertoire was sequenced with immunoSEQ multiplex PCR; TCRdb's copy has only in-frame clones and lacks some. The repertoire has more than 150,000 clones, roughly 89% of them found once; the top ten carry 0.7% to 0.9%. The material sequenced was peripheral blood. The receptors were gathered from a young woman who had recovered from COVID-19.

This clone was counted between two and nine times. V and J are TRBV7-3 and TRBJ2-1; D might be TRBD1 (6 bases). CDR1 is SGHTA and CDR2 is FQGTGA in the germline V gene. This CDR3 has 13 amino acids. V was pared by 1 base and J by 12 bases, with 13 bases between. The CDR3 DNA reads TGTGCCAGCAGCTTAAGTGTACTACAGGGGCAGTTCTTC. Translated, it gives CASSLSVLQGQFF.

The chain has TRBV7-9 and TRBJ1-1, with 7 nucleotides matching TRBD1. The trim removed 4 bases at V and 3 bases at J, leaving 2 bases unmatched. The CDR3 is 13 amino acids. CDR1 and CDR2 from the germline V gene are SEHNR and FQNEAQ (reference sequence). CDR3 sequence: CASSSDRYTEAFF. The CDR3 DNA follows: TGTGCCAGCAGCTCGGACAGGTACACTGAAGCTTTCTTT.

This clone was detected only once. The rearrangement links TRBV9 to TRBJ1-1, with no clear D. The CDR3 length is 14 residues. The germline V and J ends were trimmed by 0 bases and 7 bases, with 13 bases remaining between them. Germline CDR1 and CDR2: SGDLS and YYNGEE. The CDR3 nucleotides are TGTGCCAGCAGCGTAGATGAGGCGCGGATTGAAGCTTTCTTT. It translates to CASSVDEARIEAFF.

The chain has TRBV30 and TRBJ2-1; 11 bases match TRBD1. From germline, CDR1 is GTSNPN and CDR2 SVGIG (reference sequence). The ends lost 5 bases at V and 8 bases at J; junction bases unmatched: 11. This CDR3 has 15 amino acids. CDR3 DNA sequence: TGTGCCTGGGGAATCGGGACAGGGGGTGGCGATGAGCAGTTCTTC. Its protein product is CAWGIGTGGGDEQFF.

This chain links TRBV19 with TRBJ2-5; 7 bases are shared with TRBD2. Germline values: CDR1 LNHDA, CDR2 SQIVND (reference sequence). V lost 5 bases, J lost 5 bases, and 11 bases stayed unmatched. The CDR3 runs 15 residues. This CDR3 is CASSVGGRGTETQYF. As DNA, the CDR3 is TGTGCCAGTAGTGTGGGCGGGAGAGGGACGGAGACCCAGTACTTC.

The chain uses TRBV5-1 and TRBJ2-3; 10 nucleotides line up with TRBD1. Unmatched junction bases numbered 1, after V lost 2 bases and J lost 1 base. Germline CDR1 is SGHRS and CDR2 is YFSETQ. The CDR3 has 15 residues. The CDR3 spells CASSLGTGGTDTQYF. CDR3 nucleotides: TGCGCCAGCAGCTTAGGGACAGGGGGCACAGATACGCAGTATTTT.

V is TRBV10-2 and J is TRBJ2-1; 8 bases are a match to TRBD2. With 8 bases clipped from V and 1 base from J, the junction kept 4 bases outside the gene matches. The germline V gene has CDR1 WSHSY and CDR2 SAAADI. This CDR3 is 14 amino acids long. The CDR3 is CASRGGVSYNEQFF. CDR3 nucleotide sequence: TGCGCCAGCCGGGGGGGGGTATCCTACAATGAGCAGTTCTTC.

In DNA, the CDR3 is TGCGCCAGCAGCCTAAGCGGCTATGGCTACACCTTC. It yields the protein CASSLSGYGYTF. The rearrangement uses TRBV4-3 and TRBJ1-2; D ambiguous. V lost 4 bases, J lost 4 bases, and 7 bases lay in between. Germline V gene lookup returns CDR1 LGHNA and CDR2 YSLEER. The CDR3 extends over 12 amino acids.

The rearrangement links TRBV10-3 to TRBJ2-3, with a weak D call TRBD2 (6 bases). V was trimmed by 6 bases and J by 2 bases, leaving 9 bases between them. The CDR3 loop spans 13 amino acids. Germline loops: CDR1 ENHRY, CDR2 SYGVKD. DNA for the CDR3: TGTGCCATCAGCAGGGACTTCACAGATACGCAGTATTTT. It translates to CAISRDFTDTQYF.

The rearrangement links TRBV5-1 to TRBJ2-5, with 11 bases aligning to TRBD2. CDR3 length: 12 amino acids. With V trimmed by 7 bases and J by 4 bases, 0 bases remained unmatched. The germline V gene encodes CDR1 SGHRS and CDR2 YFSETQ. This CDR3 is CASGTSGETQYF. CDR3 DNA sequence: TGCGCCAGCGGGACTAGCGGAGAGACCCAGTACTTC.

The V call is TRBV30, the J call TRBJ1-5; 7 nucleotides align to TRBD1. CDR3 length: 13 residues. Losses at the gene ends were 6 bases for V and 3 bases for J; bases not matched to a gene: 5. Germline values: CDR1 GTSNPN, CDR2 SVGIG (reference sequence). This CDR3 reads CACSTGFNQPQHF. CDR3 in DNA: TGTGCCTGCTCGACAGGGTTCAATCAGCCCCAGCATTTT.

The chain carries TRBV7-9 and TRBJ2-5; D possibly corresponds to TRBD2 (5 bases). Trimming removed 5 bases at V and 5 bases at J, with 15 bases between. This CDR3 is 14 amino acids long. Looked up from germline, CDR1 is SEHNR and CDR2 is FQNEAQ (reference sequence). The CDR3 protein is CASSELEIRETQYF. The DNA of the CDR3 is TGTGCCAGCAGCGAACTAGAGATTAGGGAGACCCAGTACTTC.

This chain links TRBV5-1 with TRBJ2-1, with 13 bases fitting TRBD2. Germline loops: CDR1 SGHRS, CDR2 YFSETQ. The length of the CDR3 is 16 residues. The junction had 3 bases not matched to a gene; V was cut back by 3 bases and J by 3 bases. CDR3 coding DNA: TGCGCCAGCAGCTCTGGGACTAGCGGGATCTACAATGAGCAGTTCTTC. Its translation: CASSSGTSGIYNEQFF.

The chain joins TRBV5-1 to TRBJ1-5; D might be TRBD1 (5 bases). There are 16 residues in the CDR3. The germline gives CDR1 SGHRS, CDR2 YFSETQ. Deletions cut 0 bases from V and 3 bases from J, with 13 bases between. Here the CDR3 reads CASSLDPGVNNQPQHF. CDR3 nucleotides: TGCGCCAGCAGCTTGGATCCGGGGGTGAACAATCAGCCCCAGCATTTT.

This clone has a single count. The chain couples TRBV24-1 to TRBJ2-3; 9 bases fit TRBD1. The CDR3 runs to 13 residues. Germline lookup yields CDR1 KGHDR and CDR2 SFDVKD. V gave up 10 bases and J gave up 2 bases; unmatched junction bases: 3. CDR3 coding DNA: TGTGCCACAAAACAGGGGGCCACAGATACGCAGTATTTT. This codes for CATKQGATDTQYF.

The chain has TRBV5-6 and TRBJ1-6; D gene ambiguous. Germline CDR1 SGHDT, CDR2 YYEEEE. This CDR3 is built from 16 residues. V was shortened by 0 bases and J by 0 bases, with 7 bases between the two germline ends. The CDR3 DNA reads TGTGCCAGCAGCTTGGGTGGCGGCTCCTATAATTCACCCCTCCACTTT. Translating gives CASSLGGGSYNSPLHF.

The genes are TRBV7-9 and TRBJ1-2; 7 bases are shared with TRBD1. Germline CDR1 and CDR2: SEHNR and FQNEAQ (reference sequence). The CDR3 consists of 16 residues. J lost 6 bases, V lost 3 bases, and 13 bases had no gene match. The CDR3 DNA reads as TGTGCCAGCAGCTTGTCCCGTAACAGGGGTGTGGATGGCTACACCTTC. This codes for CASSLSRNRGVDGYTF.

The CDR3 DNA sequence: TGTGCCAGTAGTATCGGTCTCAGGCCCCAGCCCCAGCATTTT. Encoded protein: CASSIGLRPQPQHF. The V gene is TRBV19, the J gene TRBJ1-5, with unresolved D. The CDR3 length is 14 residues. The V and J ends lost 3 bases and 7 bases respectively, with 13 bases between them. Germline CDR1 reads LNHDA; CDR2 reads SQIVND (reference sequence).

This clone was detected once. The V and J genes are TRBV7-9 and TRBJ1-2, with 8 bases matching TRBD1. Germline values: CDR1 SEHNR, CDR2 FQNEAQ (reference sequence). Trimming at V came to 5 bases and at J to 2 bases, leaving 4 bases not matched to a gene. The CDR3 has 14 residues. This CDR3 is CASSARDRNYGYTF. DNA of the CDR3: TGTGCCAGCAGCGCCCGGGACAGGAACTATGGCTACACCTTC.

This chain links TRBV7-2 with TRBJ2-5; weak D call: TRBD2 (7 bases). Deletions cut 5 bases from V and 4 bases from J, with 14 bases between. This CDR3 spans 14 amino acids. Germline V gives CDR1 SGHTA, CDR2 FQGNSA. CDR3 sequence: CASSRGAGAETQYF. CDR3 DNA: TGTGCCAGCAGCCGGGGGGCGGGAGCAGAGACCCAGTACTTC.